The T cell receptor (beta chain) described here comes from a study of shared clonotypes between healthy human individuals. Overall study findings and caveats: The small donor group covered limited genetic and exposure diversity. An expected dependence of interdonor clonotype sharing on sequencing depth was noted.

In germline, CDR1 is MGHRA, CDR2 YSYEKL. V was shortened by 0 bases and J by 7 bases, with 7 bases between the two germline ends. The CDR3 has 13 amino acids. Only in-frame clones appear in the TCRdb table, and some are missing; sequencing was by immunoSEQ multiplex PCR. The table shows some 700,000 clones, with roughly 88% occurring only once. About this clone itself: Its antigen is still unknown.

Combination of CD45RO+ cells with CCR7-negative CD45RA+ TemRA cells was used for CD8 memory. Sequenced sample: memory CD8+ T cells from PBMCs. Subset noted: CD45RO+ cells pooled with CCR7-negative TemRA cells. The TCR comes from a young man in good health. Some clones in this sample may be carry-over from other donors' samples. The rearrangement links TRBV4-1 to TRBJ2-1; D unclear. DNA of the CDR3: TGCGCCAGCAGCCAAGATAAGGGAAATGAGCAGTTCTTC. Amino acid sequence: CASSQDKGNEQFF.